Each of the 28 T cell receptor beta chains below was sequenced from the same sample in a study of OX40 agonist ivuxolimab in advanced cancers. The library came from the immunoSEQ multiplex PCR assay. Drawn from immuneACCESS, this table holds only the in-frame rearrangements with V and J called that TCRdb kept. Clones are partly lost; checked studies trace under half to an unresolved V gene and leave the rest unexplained. Within this sample are tens of thousands of clones, with 88% of them counted one time only. 0.47% of the sample belongs to the ten largest clones. Sequences were derived from CD4+ or CD8+ T cells sorted from blood, sampled in a trial of the OX40 agonist ivuxolimab. The receptors were sampled from an adult with an advanced solid tumor such as melanoma, head and neck, liver or kidney cancer.

This rearrangement joins TRBV6-1 to TRBJ1-3; D gene unclear. Looked up from germline, CDR1 is MNHNS and CDR2 is SASEGT. V was trimmed by 11 bases and J by 0 bases, leaving 5 bases between them. This CDR3 is built from 11 residues. The CDR3 DNA reads TGTGCCTCAGGCTCTGGAAACACCATATATTTT. As protein: CASGSGNTIYF.

The chain uses TRBV12-5 and TRBJ1-1; D possibly corresponds to TRBD1 (5 bases). Trimming shortened V by 7 bases and J by 1 base, and 10 bases separated the two germline ends. The germline V gene encodes CDR1 LGHNT and CDR2 FRNRAP. The CDR3 contains 13 residues. Here the CDR3 reads CASVRGGNTEAFF. The CDR3 nucleotides are TGTGCTAGTGTCCGGGGGGGGAACACTGAAGCTTTCTTT.

V is TRBV5-1 and J is TRBJ2-5, with unresolved D. V shed 4 bases and J shed 1 base, with 14 bases lying between them. Looked up from germline, CDR1 is SGHRS and CDR2 is YFSETQ. The CDR3 is 15 residues long. CDR3: CASSPGWQSQETQYF. The CDR3 nucleotides read TGCGCCAGCAGCCCCGGTTGGCAAAGCCAAGAGACCCAGTACTTC.

The V call is TRBV5-1, the J call TRBJ2-6; no firm D call. The CDR3 covers 15 residues. The germline CDR1 and CDR2 sequences are SGHRS and YFSETQ. V gave up 4 bases and J gave up 4 bases, with 12 bases separating them. CDR3 coding DNA: TGCGCCAGCAGCCCGATGAAGTCCGGGGCCAACGTCCTGACTTTC. Its translation is CASSPMKSGANVLTF. The full variable domain, in which reference TRBV5-1 and TRBJ2-6 provide the parts outside the CDR3, is KAGVTQTPRYLIKTRGQQVTLSCSPISGHRSVSWYQQTPGQGLQFLFEYFSETQRNKGNFPGRFSGRQFSNSRSEMNVSTLELGDSALYLCASSPMKSGANVLTFGAGSRLTVL.

Comment on this clone: The germline gene is not matched at one end of the junction; a read error may be the cause. This sequence joins TRBV7-9 and TRBJ1-1; possibly TRBD1 for D (5 bases). Germline V lookup: CDR1 SEHNR, CDR2 FQNEAQ (reference sequence). The CDR3 length is 12 residues. The CDR3 here is CASSSDAAGALW. In DNA, the CDR3 is TGTGCCAGCAGCTCCGACGCCGCCGGGGCCCTTTGG.

The chain is built from TRBV2 and TRBJ2-7; a weak D match, TRBD1 (5 bases). Between the trimmed V and J ends, which lost 1 base and 3 bases, there was a span of 13 bases. The CDR3 has 15 amino acids. The V gene's germline CDR1 is SNHLY and CDR2 FYNNEI. The CDR3 region is CASSEGYARDYEQYF. CDR3 coding DNA: TGTGCCAGCAGTGAAGGGTATGCCAGGGACTACGAGCAGTACTTC.

The chain is built from TRBV5-6 and TRBJ1-1, with D perhaps TRBD1 (5 bases). The CDR3 covers 14 residues. Germline-derived CDR1 and CDR2 are SGHDT and YYEEEE. V was clipped by 3 bases and J by 5 bases, with 14 bases between them. The CDR3 spells CASSSSGAGTEAFF. Here the CDR3 DNA reads TGTGCCAGCAGCTCTTCCGGGGCCGGGACTGAAGCTTTCTTT.

This chain links TRBV9 with TRBJ2-3; D is tentatively TRBD1 or TRBD2 (5 bases each). The CDR3 has 14 residues. Deletions cut 3 bases from V and 1 base from J, with 9 bases between. Germline lookup yields CDR1 SGDLS and CDR2 YYNGEE. CDR3 in amino acids: CASSGGRGTDTQYF. The CDR3 DNA is TGTGCCAGCAGCGGGGGACGGGGCACAGATACGCAGTATTTT.

CDR3 residues: CASSSQGAGTDTQYF. The CDR3 DNA reads as TGCGCCAGCAGCTCCCAGGGGGCGGGCACAGATACGCAGTATTTT. The V and J genes are TRBV5-1 and TRBJ2-3; 8 nucleotides align to TRBD1. With 3 bases clipped from V and 1 base from J, the junction kept 4 bases outside the gene matches. Germline assignment: CDR1 SGHRS and CDR2 YFSETQ. The CDR3 is 15 residues long.

J is TRBJ2-7 and V is TRBV10-3; D is ambiguous. CDR1 and CDR2 (germline): ENHRY, SYGVKD. CDR3 size: 10 residues. The V and J ends lost 6 bases and 3 bases respectively, with 3 bases between them. The CDR3, as DNA: TGTGCCATCAGGTACTACGAGCAGTACTTC. This encodes CAIRYYEQYF.

CDR3 loop: CASSQLSGGRHNEQFF. The CDR3 DNA is TGTGCCAGCAGCCAACTGTCAGGGGGACGCCACAATGAGCAGTTCTTC. The genes are TRBV14 and TRBJ2-1; the match to TRBD1 covers 7 bases. V gave up 2 bases and J gave up 5 bases; unmatched junction bases: 9. Germline V gene sequence: CDR1 SGHDN, CDR2 FVKESK. CDR3 length: 16 amino acids.

The V and J genes are TRBV5-1 and TRBJ1-1, with D perhaps TRBD1 (6 bases). Trimming left V 0 bases short and J 4 bases short, with 19 bases between. The length of the CDR3 is 17 residues. The germline V gene encodes CDR1 SGHRS and CDR2 YFSETQ. The CDR3 coding sequence is TGCGCCAGCAGCTTGGGACAGGAGGGGTTCCAGGGCACTGAAGCTTTCTTT. It translates to CASSLGQEGFQGTEAFF.

The rearrangement uses TRBV7-9 and TRBJ1-1; possibly TRBD1 for D (5 bases). V shed 3 bases and J shed 1 base, with 9 bases lying between them. The CDR3 is 14 residues long. Germline lookup yields CDR1 SEHNR and CDR2 FQNEAQ (reference sequence). The CDR3 loop is CASSFSGTNTEAFF. The DNA of the CDR3 is TGTGCCAGCAGCTTCTCAGGGACGAACACTGAAGCTTTCTTT. Using reference TRBV7-9 and TRBJ1-1 for the parts outside the CDR3, the full variable domain is DTGVSQNPRHKITKRGQNVTFRCDPISEHNRLYWYRQTLGQGPEFLTYFQNEAQLEKSRLLSDRFSAERPKGSFSTLEIQRTEQGDSAMYLCASSFSGTNTEAFFGQGTRLTVV.

The rearrangement uses TRBV6-4 and TRBJ1-6; D gene uncertain. The germline gives CDR1 MRHNA, CDR2 SNTAGT. V lost 5 bases, J lost 6 bases, and 8 bases lay in between. The CDR3 is made up of 13 amino acids. The DNA of the CDR3 is TGTGCCAGCAGTCCAGAGATTAATTCACCCCTCCACTTT. It specifies CASSPEINSPLHF.

This chain uses TRBV5-1 with TRBJ1-1; no definite D call. Trimming shortened V by 0 bases and J by 1 base, and 10 bases separated the two germline ends. The CDR3 spans 15 residues. Germline loops: CDR1 SGHRS, CDR2 YFSETQ. This chain's CDR3 is CASSLGQVTNTEAFF. Here the CDR3 DNA reads TGCGCCAGCAGCTTGGGTCAGGTGACGAACACTGAAGCTTTCTTT.

About this clone itself: Other DNA sequences of this sample code for an identical CDR3. The V and J genes are TRBV7-2 and TRBJ2-5, with D uncertain. The CDR3 is made up of 12 amino acids. The germline CDR1 and CDR2 sequences are SGHTA and FQGNSA. V shed 3 bases and J shed 5 bases, with 7 bases lying between them. The CDR3 coding sequence is TGTGCCAGCAGCTTGGCCGTTGAGACCCAGTACTTC. This sequence encodes CASSLAVETQYF.

The chain is built from TRBV5-1 and TRBJ2-1, with D maybe TRBD1 (6 bases). Per the germline V gene, CDR1 is SGHRS and CDR2 is YFSETQ. The germline V and J ends were trimmed by 4 bases and 9 bases, with 14 bases remaining between them. The CDR3 length is 13 residues. The CDR3, as DNA: TGCGCCAGCAGCCCGGGACAAACGACTGAGCAGTTCTTC. It specifies CASSPGQTTEQFF. The entire variable domain, with the rest obtained from reference TRBV5-1 and TRBJ2-1, is as follows: KAGVTQTPRYLIKTRGQQVTLSCSPISGHRSVSWYQQTPGQGLQFLFEYFSETQRNKGNFPGRFSGRQFSNSRSEMNVSTLELGDSALYLCASSPGQTTEQFFGPGTRLTVL.

This chain joins TRBV25-1 and TRBJ1-2, with unresolved D. The V end was cut by 5 bases, the J end by 0 bases, with 7 bases between. This CDR3 has 13 amino acids. CDR1 and CDR2 (germline): MGHDK, SYGVNS. The CDR3 sequence: CASSYGANYGYTF. As DNA, the CDR3 is TGTGCCAGCAGTTATGGAGCTAACTATGGCTACACCTTC.

The chain joins TRBV11-2 to TRBJ2-7, with D uncertain. Trimming removed 2 bases from V and 2 bases from J, with 10 bases in between. The V gene's germline CDR1 is SGHAT and CDR2 FQNNGV. The CDR3 totals 14 residues. Written as DNA, the CDR3 is TGTGCCAGCAGCTTATTTTCAATGACCTACGAGCAGTACTTC. Translating it yields CASSLFSMTYEQYF.

V usage is TRBV18 and J usage is TRBJ1-1, with 8 bases matching TRBD1. Trimming removed 0 bases from V and 1 base from J; junction bases left unmatched: 4. The germline gives CDR1 KGHSH, CDR2 LQKENI. The CDR3 extends over 16 amino acids. CDR3 bases: TGTGCCAGCTCACCACCCTCAGGGGGCAGGAACACTGAAGCTTTCTTT. This encodes CASSPPSGGRNTEAFF.

This clone was observed a few times. The chain couples TRBV5-1 to TRBJ2-5; D is possibly TRBD1 or TRBD2 (5 bases each). This CDR3 has 18 residues. V shed 0 bases and J shed 0 bases, with 18 bases lying between them. Germline V lookup: CDR1 SGHRS, CDR2 YFSETQ. CDR3 amino acids: CASSLGLVGESYQETQYF. CDR3 nucleotide sequence: TGCGCCAGCAGCTTGGGGCTAGTGGGGGAGTCGTACCAAGAGACCCAGTACTTC.

The genes are TRBV19 and TRBJ1-4; D not resolved. CDR3 size: 13 residues. V lost 8 bases, J lost 7 bases, and 14 bases lay in between. Germline V gene lookup returns CDR1 LNHDA and CDR2 SQIVND (reference sequence). The CDR3, as DNA: TGTGCCAGTCTGACCCCCAGCAGTGAAAAACTGTTTTTT. Translating it yields CASLTPSSEKLFF.

This chain joins TRBV7-2 and TRBJ1-2; 8 nucleotides match TRBD1. This CDR3 contains 13 residues. V was clipped by 3 bases and J by 7 bases; unmatched bases: 4. The V gene's germline CDR1 is SGHTA and CDR2 FQGNSA. DNA for the CDR3: TGTGCCAGCAGCTTGACAGGGGTGCCTGGCTACACCTTC. This gives the protein CASSLTGVPGYTF.

To note about this clone: The identical CDR3 is also encoded by other nucleotide sequences in the sample. V gene TRBV7-3 combines with J gene TRBJ1-1; TRBD1 is a possible D gene (5 bases). Between the trimmed V and J ends, which lost 3 bases and 2 bases, there was a span of 7 bases. CDR1 and CDR2 from the germline V gene are SGHTA and FQGTGA. The CDR3 extends over 13 amino acids. Here the CDR3 reads CASSFGGNTEAFF. DNA of the CDR3: TGTGCCAGCAGCTTCGGGGGAAACACTGAAGCTTTCTTT.

The genes are TRBV5-5 and TRBJ1-1; D call uncertain. V lost 3 bases and J 3 bases, leaving 15 bases between the germline ends. Per the germline V gene, CDR1 is SGHKS and CDR2 is YYEKEE (reference sequence). There are 15 residues in the CDR3. In DNA, the CDR3 is TGTGCCAGCAGCTCTGGACCACGGGAAGACACTGAAGCTTTCTTT. It translates to CASSSGPREDTEAFF.

The chain has TRBV5-5 and TRBJ1-2; D not resolved. Germline lookup yields CDR1 SGHKS and CDR2 YYEKEE (reference sequence). The CDR3 sequence is 16 residues long. V lost 4 bases to trimming and J lost 9 bases, with 25 bases between them. CDR3: CASSLGSSGQAVRYTF. CDR3 in DNA: TGTGCCAGCAGCCTGGGAAGTAGTGGCCAAGCGGTGCGCTACACCTTC.

The sample holds a few counts of this clone. The V call is TRBV7-8, the J call TRBJ1-5; D might be TRBD1 (5 bases). The CDR3 extends over 15 amino acids. The germline V and J ends were trimmed by 0 bases and 8 bases, with 14 bases remaining between them. Germline V CDR1 and CDR2: SGHVS, FQNEAQ. The CDR3 DNA sequence: TGTGCCAGCAGCTTAGCGGCGTTGGGGGAGAAGCCCCAGCATTTT. It specifies CASSLAALGEKPQHF.

The V gene is TRBV2, the J gene TRBJ2-3; the D is unclear. V shed 7 bases and J shed 3 bases, with 11 bases lying between them. Germline CDR1 SNHLY, CDR2 FYNNEI. The CDR3 has 13 residues. The DNA of the CDR3 is TGTGCCAGCAATGGCCTTGAAACAGATACGCAGTATTTT. Protein: CASNGLETDTQYF.